These T cell receptor beta chains were read from a single sample in a study of blood T cell repertoires in COVID-19. This table comes from immunoSEQ multiplex PCR, and its TCRdb copy is limited to in-frame clones, with some not included. The table includes around 100,000 clones, roughly two thirds detected once. Sequenced: peripheral blood. All receptors come from a man older than 75 with acute or convalescent COVID-19. CDR3s include the opening cysteine and the closing phenylalanine or tryptophan. Each record gives: J gene, clone size, D gene, V gene, CDR3 length, CDR3 protein, CDR3 DNA. D genes are given only for firm matches. Size tells how often a clone was seen (once, few, many) or the class of an expanded clone, and some rows leave it out.

J gene: TRBJ2-5
clone size: few
D gene: NA
V gene: TRBV7-6
CDR3 length: 14
CDR3 protein: CASSLGTTQETQYF
CDR3 DNA: TGTGCCAGCAGCTTAGGGACTACTCAAGAGACCCAGTACTTC

J gene: TRBJ2-3
clone size: NA
D gene: TRBD2
V gene: TRBV2
CDR3 length: 17
CDR3 protein: CASSRWTSGRVTDTQYF
CDR3 DNA: TGTGCCAGCAGTCGCTGGACTAGCGGGAGGGTTACAGATACGCAGTATTTT

J gene: TRBJ1-1
clone size: NA
D gene: NA
V gene: TRBV13
CDR3 length: 16
CDR3 protein: CASSLHPTTGYTEAFF
CDR3 DNA: TGTGCCAGCAGCTTACACCCAACAACAGGGTACACTGAAGCTTTCTTT

J gene: TRBJ1-4
clone size: once
D gene: TRBD1
V gene: TRBV6-5
CDR3 length: 15
CDR3 protein: CASSYDPGQGKKLFF
CDR3 DNA: TGTGCCAGCAGTTACGACCCGGGACAGGGGAAAAAACTGTTTTTT

J gene: TRBJ2-1
clone size: NA
D gene: TRBD2
V gene: TRBV15
CDR3 length: 15
CDR3 protein: CATSSHSTSGNEQFF
CDR3 DNA: TGTGCCACCAGCAGCCATTCGACTAGCGGAAATGAGCAGTTCTTC

J gene: TRBJ2-1
clone size: once
D gene: TRBD2
V gene: TRBV29-1
CDR3 length: 13
CDR3 protein: CSVATSGSDEQFF
CDR3 DNA: TGCAGCGTTGCGACTAGCGGGAGTGATGAGCAGTTCTTC

J gene: TRBJ1-1
clone size: NA
D gene: NA
V gene: TRBV4-1
CDR3 length: 14
CDR3 protein: CASSQDPGNTEAFF
CDR3 DNA: TGCGCCAGCAGCCAAGATCCGGGGAACACTGAAGCTTTCTTT

J gene: TRBJ2-7
clone size: NA
D gene: NA
V gene: TRBV10-2
CDR3 length: 13
CDR3 protein: CASSELGQGEQYF
CDR3 DNA: TGCGCCAGCAGTGAGTTAGGCCAGGGAGAGCAGTACTTC

J gene: TRBJ1-2
clone size: NA
D gene: NA
V gene: TRBV6-5
CDR3 length: 14
CDR3 protein: CASSYTRDSYGYTF
CDR3 DNA: TGTGCCAGCAGTTACACCCGAGACAGCTATGGCTACACCTTC

J gene: TRBJ2-1
clone size: few
D gene: TRBD2
V gene: TRBV3-1/TRBV3-2
CDR3 length: 17
CDR3 protein: CASSQDKLPSGGNEQFF
CDR3 DNA: TGTGCCAGCAGCCAAGATAAGCTCCCTAGCGGGGGGAATGAGCAGTTCTTC

J gene: TRBJ1-4
clone size: once
D gene: NA
V gene: TRBV2
CDR3 length: 12
CDR3 protein: CASYKDNEKLFF
CDR3 DNA: TGTGCCAGTTACAAAGATAATGAAAAACTGTTTTTT

J gene: TRBJ2-6
clone size: once
D gene: NA
V gene: TRBV29-1
CDR3 length: 13
CDR3 protein: CSVAVAGANVLTF
CDR3 DNA: TGCAGCGTTGCAGTGGCTGGGGCCAACGTCCTGACTTTC

J gene: TRBJ2-7
clone size: NA
D gene: NA
V gene: TRBV7-8
CDR3 length: 16
CDR3 protein: CASSSNRPGGGVEQYF
CDR3 DNA: TGTGCCAGCAGCTCGAATCGTCCTGGAGGGGGGGTCGAGCAGTACTTC

J gene: TRBJ2-1
clone size: NA
D gene: TRBD2
V gene: TRBV12-3/TRBV12-4
CDR3 length: 13
CDR3 protein: CATSGGSYNEQFF
CDR3 DNA: TGTGCCACTTCTGGCGGGAGTTACAATGAGCAGTTCTTC

J gene: TRBJ1-1
clone size: NA
D gene: NA
V gene: TRBV2
CDR3 length: 16
CDR3 protein: CASSPPFGDPNTEAFF
CDR3 DNA: TGTGCCAGCAGTCCTCCGTTCGGAGACCCGAACACTGAAGCTTTCTTT

J gene: TRBJ1-2
clone size: NA
D gene: NA
V gene: TRBV6-6
CDR3 length: 14
CDR3 protein: CASRLGQNNYGYTF
CDR3 DNA: TGTGCCAGCAGATTAGGACAGAATAACTATGGCTACACCTTC

J gene: TRBJ2-7
clone size: few
D gene: TRBD1
V gene: TRBV27
CDR3 length: 13
CDR3 protein: CASSGQDFYEQYF
CDR3 DNA: TGTGCCAGCAGTGGACAGGACTTCTACGAGCAGTACTTC

J gene: TRBJ2-7
clone size: NA
D gene: NA
V gene: TRBV2
CDR3 length: 14
CDR3 protein: CASSEDSVPVEQYF
CDR3 DNA: TGTGCCAGCAGTGAAGACAGTGTACCGGTGGAGCAGTACTTC

J gene: TRBJ2-3
clone size: few
D gene: TRBD1
V gene: TRBV29-1
CDR3 length: 15
CDR3 protein: CSVNPGTANTDTQYF
CDR3 DNA: TGCAGCGTCAACCCCGGGACAGCCAACACAGATACGCAGTATTTT

J gene: TRBJ2-7
clone size: NA
D gene: NA
V gene: TRBV5-1
CDR3 length: 14
CDR3 protein: CASSLGTESSEQYF
CDR3 DNA: TGCGCCAGCAGCTTGGGGACAGAAAGCAGCGAGCAGTACTTC

J gene: TRBJ2-5
clone size: NA
D gene: TRBD2
V gene: TRBV18
CDR3 length: 15
CDR3 protein: CASSPGLAKGETQYF
CDR3 DNA: TGTGCCAGCTCACCAGGACTAGCGAAAGGGGAGACCCAGTACTTC

J gene: TRBJ1-4
clone size: NA
D gene: TRBD1
V gene: TRBV28
CDR3 length: 15
CDR3 protein: CASSAPGQRVEKLFF
CDR3 DNA: TGTGCCAGCAGTGCGCCGGGACAGAGGGTAGAAAAACTGTTTTTT

J gene: TRBJ1-2
clone size: once
D gene: NA
V gene: TRBV14
CDR3 length: 14
CDR3 protein: CASSQGQINYGYTF
CDR3 DNA: TGTGCCAGCAGCCAAGGACAGATAAACTATGGCTACACCTTC